This T cell receptor (beta chain) was sequenced in a study of cytotoxic CD8 clonotypes in ibrutinib-treated CLL. Study-wide findings and caveats: Baseline clonality exceeded age-matched healthy donors and tracked circulating CD8+ T-cell counts.

The data were produced by immunoSEQ multiplex PCR, yet TCRdb's version contains in-frame clones alone and is incomplete. The table records 250,000 or so clones, about three quarters of them present only once. CDR3 length: 13 amino acids. Trimming left V 10 bases short and J 1 base short, with 13 bases between. Germline lookup yields CDR1 MNHEY and CDR2 SMNVEV (reference sequence). In regard to this clone: The target antigen is unknown.

This clonotype originated in a human donor with chronic lymphocytic leukemia. The chain combines TRBV27 with TRBJ1-1, with D uncertain. The sequencing here drew on PBMCs, taken after 24 months of ibrutinib treatment. The DNA for the CDR3 is TGTGCCATTCAACGACAACCGAACACTGAAGCTTTCTTT. Its protein product is CAIQRQPNTEAFF.